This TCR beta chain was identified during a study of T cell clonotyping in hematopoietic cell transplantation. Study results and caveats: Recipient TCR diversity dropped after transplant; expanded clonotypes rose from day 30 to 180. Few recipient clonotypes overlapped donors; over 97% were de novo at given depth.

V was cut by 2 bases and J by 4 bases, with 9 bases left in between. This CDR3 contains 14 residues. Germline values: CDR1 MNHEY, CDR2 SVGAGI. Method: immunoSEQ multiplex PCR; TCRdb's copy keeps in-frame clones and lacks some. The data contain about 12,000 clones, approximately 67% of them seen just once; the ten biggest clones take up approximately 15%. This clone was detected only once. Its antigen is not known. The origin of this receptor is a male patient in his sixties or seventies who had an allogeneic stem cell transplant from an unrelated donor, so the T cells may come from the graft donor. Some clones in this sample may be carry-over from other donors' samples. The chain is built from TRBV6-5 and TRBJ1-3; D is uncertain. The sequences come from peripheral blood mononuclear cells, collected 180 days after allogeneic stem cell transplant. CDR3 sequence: CASSYLKGGNTIYF. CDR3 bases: TGTGCCAGCAGTTACCTAAAAGGGGGAAACACCATATATTTT.